Each of the 20 T cell receptor beta chains below was sequenced from the same sample in a study of CD8+ T cells in alopecia areata. Following extraction, RNA underwent reverse transcription to cDNA, which served as the sequencing template. Sequencing used immunoSEQ multiplex PCR; TCRdb keeps in-frame clones, though not all of them. The sample lists about 150,000 clones, 55% occurring once. The source material was CD4+ T cells sorted from blood. These receptors all come from a human donor in good health.

This chain connects TRBV11-2 to TRBJ2-2, with no clear D. The V gene lost 2 bases and the J gene lost 0 bases, with 4 bases spanning the gap. The CDR3 contains 14 residues. The germline V gene has CDR1 SGHAT and CDR2 FQNNGV. CDR3 nucleotides: TGTGCCAGCAGCTTATATGCGAACACCGGGGAGCTGTTTTTT. Translation: CASSLYANTGELFF. Variable domain in full (rest from reference TRBV11-2 and TRBJ2-2): EAGVAQSPRYKIIEKRQSVAFWCNPISGHATLYWYQQILGQGPKLLIQFQNNGVVDDSQLPKDRFSAERLKGVDSTLKIQPAKLEDSAVYLCASSLYANTGELFFGEGSRLTVL.

This clone was found a few times. The chain joins TRBV30 to TRBJ1-4; D is undetermined. CDR1 GTSNPN and CDR2 SVGIG come from the germline V gene (reference sequence). CDR3 length equals 13 residues. Trimming shortened V by 2 bases and J by 8 bases, and 12 bases separated the two germline ends. CDR3 DNA sequence: TGTGCCTGGAGTCCCGTACTTGGAGAAAAACTGTTTTTT. Protein sequence: CAWSPVLGEKLFF.

This sequence joins TRBV5-6 and TRBJ2-7; D is undetermined. The V gene's germline CDR1 is SGHDT and CDR2 YYEEEE. The CDR3 contains 13 residues. V lost 1 base and J lost 3, with 8 bases in between. CDR3 sequence: CASSLPGDYEQYF. CDR3 DNA: TGTGCCAGCAGCTTGCCTGGGGACTACGAGCAGTACTTC.

This chain links TRBV7-2 with TRBJ2-7; TRBD2 is a possible D gene (5 bases). This CDR3 has 12 residues. CDR1 and CDR2 (germline): SGHTA, FQGNSA. Trimming took 8 bases from V and 0 from J, leaving 8 bases between them. The CDR3 here is CASGSGSYEQYF. CDR3 DNA: TGTGCCAGCGGCAGCGGCTCCTACGAGCAGTACTTC.

The V and J genes are TRBV29-1 and TRBJ1-2, with D possibly matching TRBD1 (5 bases). The CDR3 totals 15 residues. The germline V gene encodes CDR1 SQVTM and CDR2 ANQGSEA. V was cut by 1 base and J by 4 bases, with 16 bases left in between. The CDR3: CSVEGRGPSGYGYTF. CDR3 DNA sequence: TGCAGCGTTGAAGGGCGGGGACCTAGTGGCTATGGCTACACCTTC.

J is TRBJ1-5 and V is TRBV29-1; no clear D gene. Deletions cut 3 bases from V and 11 bases from J, with 17 bases between. The CDR3 totals 13 residues. Germline loops: CDR1 SQVTM, CDR2 ANQGSEA. CDR3 DNA: TGCAGCGTTGAGGAGGGCGGCCGCAGCACCCAGCATTTT. It yields the protein CSVEEGGRSTQHF.

The chain carries TRBV10-3 and TRBJ2-5; D gene ambiguous. Looked up from germline, CDR1 is ENHRY and CDR2 is SYGVKD. Trimming cost V 6 bases and J 3 bases, with 11 bases left between them. CDR3 size: 13 residues. CDR3 region: CAIRPGGEETQYF. The CDR3 coding sequence is TGTGCCATCAGACCTGGCGGCGAAGAGACCCAGTACTTC.

This clone was seen a handful of times. V and J are TRBV30 and TRBJ2-5; the D is unclear. Trimming removed 2 bases from V and 5 bases from J, with 6 bases in between. This CDR3 spans 11 amino acids. CDR1 and CDR2 from the germline V gene are GTSNPN and SVGIG (reference sequence). The CDR3 loop is CAWSPLETQYF. CDR3 DNA: TGTGCCTGGAGTCCCCTCGAGACCCAGTACTTC.

The rearrangement joins TRBV27 to TRBJ2-3; D possibly matches TRBD1 or TRBD2 (5 bases each). The germline V and J ends were trimmed by 5 bases and 9 bases, with 18 bases remaining between them. Per the germline V gene, CDR1 is MNHEY and CDR2 is SMNVEV (reference sequence). The CDR3 loop spans 14 amino acids. Here the CDR3 DNA reads TGTGCCAGCAGTCTCACCTCCCTGAGGGGAACGCAGTATTTT. Its translation: CASSLTSLRGTQYF.

CDR3 nucleotides: TGTGCCAGCAGTCGGACAGGTTCTAATGAAAAACTGTTTTTT. It is translated as CASSRTGSNEKLFF. This sequence joins TRBV6-5 and TRBJ1-4, with 7 bases identical to TRBD1. Germline V CDR1 and CDR2: MNHEY, SVGAGI. The CDR3 contains 14 residues. J lost 3 bases, V lost 5 bases, and 3 bases had no gene match.

This rearrangement joins TRBV30 to TRBJ2-2; D uncertain. Germline V gene lookup returns CDR1 GTSNPN and CDR2 SVGIG (reference sequence). Trimming shortened V by 2 bases and J by 5 bases, and 9 bases separated the two germline ends. This CDR3 spans 13 amino acids. This CDR3 reads CAWSRLGTGELFF. The CDR3 coding sequence is TGTGCCTGGAGTAGGTTGGGAACCGGGGAGCTGTTTTTT.

Remarks on this clone: The sample contains more than one DNA sequence encoding this CDR3. V and J are TRBV29-1 and TRBJ1-1; the match to TRBD1 covers 7 bases. This CDR3 has 13 amino acids. The V gene's germline CDR1 is SQVTM and CDR2 ANQGSEA. Trimming took 6 bases from V and 0 from J; bases not matched to a gene: 4. CDR3: CSVQGRMNTEAFF. In DNA form, the CDR3 reads TGCAGCGTACAGGGGAGGATGAACACTGAAGCTTTCTTT.

On this clone itself: In the same sample, other DNA sequences code for this CDR3. The rearrangement joins TRBV29-1 to TRBJ1-2; D may be TRBD1 (6 bases). CDR1 and CDR2 (germline): SQVTM, ANQGSEA. CDR3 length: 12 amino acids. Trimming removed 2 bases at V and 4 bases at J, with 8 bases between. The CDR3, as DNA: TGCAGCGTTGAAACAGGGTCCTATGGCTACACCTTC. It is translated as CSVETGSYGYTF.

The rearrangement joins TRBV6-1 to TRBJ1-2; the D gene is possibly TRBD1 (5 bases). Germline values: CDR1 MNHNS, CDR2 SASEGT. V lost 8 bases and J lost 0, with 16 bases in between. The CDR3 totals 15 residues. The CDR3 spells CASSETGGTNYGYTF. As DNA, the CDR3 is TGTGCCAGCTCCGAAACGGGGGGAACTAACTATGGCTACACCTTC.

The CDR3 loop reads CSVERPGQGLPEQYF. The DNA for the CDR3 is TGCAGCGTTGAAAGGCCGGGACAGGGCCTTCCCGAGCAGTACTTC. V gene TRBV29-1 combines with J gene TRBJ2-7; 9 bases agree with TRBD1. Germline V gives CDR1 SQVTM, CDR2 ANQGSEA. V shed 2 bases, J shed 6 bases, and the junction held 11 bases outside the gene matches. This CDR3 region has 15 residues.

The chain links TRBV5-1 to TRBJ2-7; 8 bases match TRBD1. Germline CDR1 reads SGHRS; CDR2 reads YFSETQ. The CDR3 is made up of 15 amino acids. With 0 bases clipped from V and 2 bases from J, the junction kept 4 bases outside the gene matches. This chain's CDR3 is CASSLAGQGAYEQYF. Written as DNA, the CDR3 is TGCGCCAGCAGCTTGGCAGGACAGGGCGCCTACGAGCAGTACTTC.

The V gene is TRBV30, the J gene TRBJ1-2, with D tentatively TRBD1 (5 bases). In germline, CDR1 is GTSNPN, CDR2 SVGIG (reference sequence). The CDR3 sequence is 12 residues long. Trimming removed 0 bases from V and 7 bases from J, with 9 bases in between. CDR3 protein: CAWSVDRRGYTF. The CDR3 DNA follows: TGTGCCTGGAGTGTCGACAGACGTGGCTACACCTTC.

This clone was picked up a small number of times. The chain employs TRBV2 and TRBJ1-1, with D uncertain. Deletions cut 7 bases from V and 0 bases from J, with 3 bases between. The CDR3 covers 11 residues. Germline CDR1 SNHLY, CDR2 FYNNEI. The CDR3 DNA reads as TGTGCCAGCACCATGAACACTGAAGCTTTCTTT. Translation: CASTMNTEAFF.

The J gene is TRBJ1-5, the V gene TRBV4-2, with TRBD1 identical over 9 bases. Losses at the gene ends were 1 base for V and 0 bases for J; bases not matched to a gene: 10. The germline CDR1 and CDR2 sequences are LGHNA and YNFKEQ. The CDR3 runs 19 residues. CDR3 in amino acids: CASSQGPGTGTSSNQPQHF. The CDR3 nucleotides are TGTGCCAGCAGCCAAGGACCCGGGACAGGGACGTCTAGCAATCAGCCCCAGCATTTT.

A few counts support this clone. V gene TRBV2 combines with J gene TRBJ2-7, with D perhaps matching TRBD1 (6 bases). V lost 6 bases to trimming and J lost 6 bases, with 15 bases between them. Germline-derived CDR1 and CDR2 are SNHLY and FYNNEI. The CDR3 has 13 amino acids. CDR3 sequence: CASSWDNRGEQYF. In DNA, the CDR3 is TGTGCCAGCAGCTGGGACAACAGAGGCGAGCAGTACTTC.